The 22 T cell receptor beta chains below come from one sample, sequenced in a study of blood T cell repertoires in COVID-19. Measured with immunoSEQ multiplex PCR; TCRdb has only the in-frame clones, and not every one. The sample consists of under 150,000 clones, around 84% of them appearing once. Sample: PBMCs or T cells enriched from blood (not recorded which). All receptors come from a man aged 40-50 years with acute COVID-19.

The chain joins TRBV10-3 to TRBJ2-7, with TRBD2 matching 9 bases. The V segment lost 0 bases and the J segment 4 bases; nucleotides outside the gene matches: 4. Germline V gives CDR1 ENHRY, CDR2 SYGVKD. CDR3 length equals 15 residues. The CDR3 here is CAISESGAGGYEQYF. For the CDR3, the DNA is TGTGCCATCAGTGAGTCGGGAGCGGGGGGTTACGAGCAGTACTTC.

This chain connects TRBV7-3 to TRBJ1-5; D may be TRBD1 (5 bases). This CDR3 has 17 amino acids. The ends were cut back, 2 bases at V and 4 bases at J, with 18 bases in the middle. CDR1 SGHTA and CDR2 FQGTGA come from the germline V gene. Written as DNA, the CDR3 is TGTGCCAGCAGCTTATTCGTTCAGCAGGGAGGGAATCAGCCCCAGCATTTT. Translation gives CASSLFVQQGGNQPQHF.

This chain joins TRBV7-2 and TRBJ2-1, with a possible D match to TRBD2 (6 bases). Trimming stripped 5 bases from V and 12 bases from J, with 20 bases between. Per germline, CDR1 SGHTA and CDR2 FQGNSA. The CDR3 is made up of 14 amino acids. The CDR3 DNA sequence: TGTGCCAGCAGCGAAGAGGGACTCCACGGGGGGCAGTTCTTC. Protein: CASSEEGLHGGQFF.

The J gene is TRBJ2-7, the V gene TRBV5-1; 9 nucleotides match TRBD2. With 3 bases clipped from V and 6 bases from J, the junction kept 4 bases outside the gene matches. Germline loops: CDR1 SGHRS, CDR2 YFSETQ. This CDR3 contains 13 residues. The CDR3 DNA reads TGCGCCAGCAGCTCCCAGGGACTAGCCGAGCAGTACTTC. Amino acids: CASSSQGLAEQYF.

The V call is TRBV28, the J call TRBJ1-5, with a tentative D call TRBD1 (6 bases). The length of the CDR3 is 12 residues. Trimming pared 10 bases from V and 9 bases from J, leaving 16 bases between. Germline V gene lookup returns CDR1 MDHEN and CDR2 SYDVKM. This chain's CDR3 is CAINRAERPQHF. Written as DNA, the CDR3 is TGTGCCATTAACAGGGCCGAAAGGCCCCAGCATTTT.

The rearrangement joins TRBV5-5 to TRBJ1-3; D uncertain. The CDR3 extends over 17 amino acids. The germline V gene has CDR1 SGHKS and CDR2 YYEKEE (reference sequence). V was trimmed by 4 bases and J by 2 bases, leaving 19 bases between them. CDR3 bases: TGTGCCAGCAGCAACCGGGAGCAACCTTATACTGGAAACACCATATATTTT. This gives the protein CASSNREQPYTGNTIYF.

The chain combines TRBV13 with TRBJ2-1; TRBD2 aligns across 12 bases. After removal of 6 bases from V and 5 bases from J, the junction contained 8 bases not matched to a gene. Germline loops: CDR1 PRHDT, CDR2 FYEKMQ (reference sequence). This CDR3 has 16 amino acids. This chain's CDR3 is CASSPLAGGPHNEQFF. The CDR3 DNA reads TGTGCCAGCAGTCCTCTAGCGGGGGGGCCCCACAATGAGCAGTTCTTC.

The chain recombines TRBV18 with TRBJ1-1, with D maybe TRBD1 (5 bases). Germline CDR1 KGHSH, CDR2 LQKENI. With 3 bases removed from V and 0 bases from J, the gap between germline ends came to 11 bases. The length of the CDR3 is 15 residues. For the CDR3, the DNA is TGTGCCAGCTCACCCCTCTCGGGGGTGAACACTGAAGCTTTCTTT. It encodes CASSPLSGVNTEAFF.

J is TRBJ1-2 and V is TRBV7-9; TRBD1 agrees at 7 bases. There are 13 residues in the CDR3. Germline CDR1 and CDR2: SEHNR and FQNEAQ (reference sequence). Trimming removed 4 bases from V and 2 bases from J; junction bases left unmatched: 1. CDR3 loop: CASSWDSNYGYTF. In DNA form, the CDR3 reads TGTGCCAGCAGCTGGGACAGCAACTATGGCTACACCTTC. The full variable domain, rest sourced from reference TRBV7-9 and TRBJ1-2, is DTGVSQNPRHKITKRGQNVTFRCDPISEHNRLYWYRQTLGQGPEFLTYFQNEAQLEKSRLLSDRFSAERPKGSFSTLEIQRTEQGDSAMYLCASSWDSNYGYTFGSGTRLTVV.

The J gene is TRBJ1-1, the V gene TRBV3-1 (or the pseudogene TRBV3-2); D unclear. V gave up 5 bases and J gave up 4 bases, with 14 bases separating them. This CDR3 has 14 amino acids. Per the germline V gene, CDR1 is LGHDT and CDR2 is YNNKEL (reference sequence). In nucleotides, the CDR3 is TGTGCCAGCAGCACGTTTGGAGGTTCCACTGAAGCTTTCTTT. Translation gives CASSTFGGSTEAFF.

This rearrangement joins TRBV5-1 to TRBJ1-1; 7 bases are a match to TRBD1. With 2 bases clipped from V and 5 bases from J, the junction kept 3 bases outside the gene matches. The germline V gene has CDR1 SGHRS and CDR2 YFSETQ. This CDR3 contains 13 residues. In DNA, the CDR3 is TGCGCCAGCAGCTTATCGGACAGGACTGAAGCTTTCTTT. Amino acid sequence: CASSLSDRTEAFF.

The J gene is TRBJ2-5, the V gene TRBV30, with 7 bases lining up with TRBD2. The CDR3 extends over 13 amino acids. Germline-derived CDR1 and CDR2 are GTSNPN and SVGIG (reference sequence). After removal of 4 bases from V and 5 bases from J, the junction contained 7 bases not matched to a gene. In nucleotides, the CDR3 is TGTGCCTGGACCGCTAGCGGAGGGGAGACCCAGTACTTC. It is translated as CAWTASGGETQYF. Full variable domain (remainder filled in from reference TRBV30 and TRBJ2-5): SQTIHQWPATLVQPVGSPLSLECTVEGTSNPNLYWYRQAAGRGLQLLFYSVGIGQISSEVPQNLSASRPQDRQFILSSKKLLLSDSGFYLCAWTASGGETQYFGPGTRLLVL.

The CDR3 nucleotides read TGTGCCAGCAGCCTAAACACCGACACCGGGGAGCTGTTTTTT. Translation: CASSLNTDTGELFF. This chain uses TRBV14 with TRBJ2-2; no firm D call. In germline, CDR1 is SGHDN, CDR2 FVKESK. The CDR3 runs to 14 residues. Trimming shortened V by 4 bases and J by 3 bases, and 9 bases separated the two germline ends.

The CDR3 nucleotides are TGTGCCAGCAGCCCCCGGACAGGGGTGGATCAGCCCCAGCATTTT. Translating it yields CASSPRTGVDQPQHF. The rearrangement joins TRBV28 to TRBJ1-5; 9 nucleotides line up with TRBD1. CDR1 is MDHEN and CDR2 is SYDVKM in the germline V gene. Trimming cost V 6 bases and J 5 bases; bases outside gene matches: 8. The CDR3 extends over 15 amino acids.

J is TRBJ2-1 and V is TRBV5-1; 14 positions match TRBD2. The CDR3 has 19 amino acids. J was trimmed by 0 bases and V by 1 base; bases with no gene match: 6. CDR1 and CDR2 from the germline V gene are SGHRS and YFSETQ. The CDR3: CASSLWTSGRRTSYNEQFF. The CDR3 DNA reads as TGCGCCAGCAGCTTGTGGACTAGCGGGAGGAGGACCTCCTACAATGAGCAGTTCTTC.

The V call is TRBV7-6, the J call TRBJ2-5; 7 nucleotides agree with TRBD2. The CDR3 runs to 17 residues. From germline, CDR1 is SGHVS and CDR2 FNYEAQ. Unmatched junction bases numbered 12, after V lost 3 bases and J lost 2 bases. The CDR3 sequence is CASSFGQVASGQETQYF. In nucleotides, the CDR3 is TGTGCCAGCAGCTTTGGGCAAGTTGCTAGCGGACAAGAGACCCAGTACTTC.

This clone showed up just once. The J gene is TRBJ1-2, the V gene TRBV10-3; maybe TRBD1 (5 bases). The CDR3 totals 14 residues. V lost 2 bases and J 8 bases, leaving 15 bases between the germline ends. Per germline, CDR1 ENHRY and CDR2 SYGVKD. CDR3 DNA sequence: TGTGCCATCAGTGAGCCGGGACTCGGGCTGGGCTACACCTTC. Its translation: CAISEPGLGLGYTF.

V and J are TRBV19 and TRBJ1-5; 7 nucleotides agree with TRBD1. The CDR3 is 16 residues long. Germline-derived CDR1 and CDR2 are LNHDA and SQIVND (reference sequence). With V trimmed by 4 bases and J by 6 bases, 12 bases remained unmatched. The CDR3 DNA follows: TGTGCCAGTAGTACTACAGGGGCCGTGGTGGGTCAGCCCCAGCATTTT. It specifies CASSTTGAVVGQPQHF.

This chain uses TRBV10-3 with TRBJ1-1; D might be TRBD1 (5 bases). The germline CDR1 and CDR2 sequences are ENHRY and SYGVKD. This CDR3 has 14 residues. The V and J ends lost 6 bases and 1 base respectively, with 12 bases between them. DNA of the CDR3: TGTGCCATCAGCCCGGGGGTGGGGAACACTGAAGCTTTCTTT. Translation gives CAISPGVGNTEAFF.

This clone came up a few times. The chain carries TRBV6-1 and TRBJ2-5, with 13 bases lining up with TRBD2. V was clipped by 4 bases and J by 1 base; unmatched bases: 9. In germline, CDR1 is MNHNS, CDR2 SASEGT. The CDR3 covers 18 residues. CDR3 nucleotide sequence: TGTGCCAGCAGTGGGCCGGGACTAGCGGGGATTCCCCAAGAGACCCAGTACTTC. It translates to CASSGPGLAGIPQETQYF.

The rearrangement links TRBV15 to TRBJ2-4; 10 bases map to TRBD2. CDR3 size: 18 residues. Germline V gene lookup returns CDR1 LNHNV and CDR2 YYDKDF (reference sequence). The V segment lost 0 bases and the J segment 2 bases; nucleotides outside the gene matches: 7. CDR3 sequence (DNA): TGTGCCACCAGCAGAGATGGCCTAGCGGGAGTATCCAAAAACATTCAGTACTTC. This translates into CATSRDGLAGVSKNIQYF.

This clone was detected only once. J is TRBJ2-7 and V is TRBV5-8; 7 bases align to TRBD1. V lost 4 bases to trimming and J lost 0 bases; unmatched junction nucleotides: 16. The CDR3 spans 18 residues. Germline CDR1 SGHTS, CDR2 YDEGEE. The CDR3 region is CASSKPGQILTISYEQYF. CDR3 bases: TGTGCCAGCAGCAAACCGGGACAGATCCTAACCATCTCCTACGAGCAGTACTTC.